This T cell receptor (beta chain) appears in the sequencing data of a study of blood T cell repertoires in COVID-19. CDR3 length equals 13 residues. The V gene's germline CDR1 is KGHDR and CDR2 SFDVKD. J was trimmed by 6 bases and V by 5 bases; bases with no gene match: 5. Generated by immunoSEQ multiplex PCR, the TCRdb table keeps only in-frame clones and is missing some. This table holds fewer than 200,000 clones, around 83% found once. The chain employs TRBV24-1 and TRBJ1-1, with 7 bases that match TRBD1. The receptor comes from a woman in her 70s with COVID-19, enrolled during active disease. Sequencing was performed on peripheral blood. CDR3 in amino acids: CATSGGDSPEAFF. The CDR3 DNA reads as TGTGCCACCAGTGGTGGGGACAGTCCTGAAGCTTTCTTT.